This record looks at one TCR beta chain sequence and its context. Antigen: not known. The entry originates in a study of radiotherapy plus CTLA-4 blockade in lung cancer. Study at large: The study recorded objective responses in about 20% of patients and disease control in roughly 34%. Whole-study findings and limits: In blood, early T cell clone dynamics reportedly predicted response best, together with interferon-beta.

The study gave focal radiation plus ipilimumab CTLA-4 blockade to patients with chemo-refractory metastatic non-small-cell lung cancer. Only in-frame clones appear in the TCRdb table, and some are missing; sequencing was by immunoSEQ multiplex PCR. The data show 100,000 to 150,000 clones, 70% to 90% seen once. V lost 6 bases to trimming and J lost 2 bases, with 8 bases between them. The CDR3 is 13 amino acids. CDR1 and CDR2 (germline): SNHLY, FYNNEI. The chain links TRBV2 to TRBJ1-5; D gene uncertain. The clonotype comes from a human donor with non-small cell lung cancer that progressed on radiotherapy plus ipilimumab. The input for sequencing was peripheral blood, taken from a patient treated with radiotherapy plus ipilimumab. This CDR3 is CASRISGNQPQHF. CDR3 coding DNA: TGTGCCAGCAGGATTTCAGGCAATCAGCCCCAGCATTTT.